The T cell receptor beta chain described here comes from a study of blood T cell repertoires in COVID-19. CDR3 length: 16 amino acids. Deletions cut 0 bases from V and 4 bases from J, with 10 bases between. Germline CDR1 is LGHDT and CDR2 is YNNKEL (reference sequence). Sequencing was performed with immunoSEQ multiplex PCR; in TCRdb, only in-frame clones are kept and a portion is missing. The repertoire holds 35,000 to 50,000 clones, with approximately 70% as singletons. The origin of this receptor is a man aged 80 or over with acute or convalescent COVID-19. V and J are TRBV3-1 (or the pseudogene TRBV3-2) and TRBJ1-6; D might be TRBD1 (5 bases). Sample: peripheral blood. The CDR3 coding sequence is TGTGCCAGCAGCCAAGAAGTAGGGGCGTATAATTCACCCCTCCACTTT. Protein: CASSQEVGAYNSPLHF.